The 9 T cell receptor beta chains below all came from one sample that was sequenced in a study of blood T cell repertoires in COVID-19. Clones were read by immunoSEQ multiplex PCR, and TCRdb kept only the in-frame ones, dropping some. This table holds around 280,000 clones, roughly nine tenths found once. Sequencing was carried out using peripheral blood. The receptors come from a woman in her fifties or sixties who had recovered from COVID-19.

The chain employs TRBV28 and TRBJ2-7; possible D gene TRBD1, 6 bases. The CDR3 consists of 15 residues. Trimming shortened V by 2 bases and J by 7 bases, and 18 bases separated the two germline ends. The V gene's germline CDR1 is MDHEN and CDR2 SYDVKM. CDR3 amino acids: CASSLRQAPRGEQYF. In DNA, the CDR3 is TGTGCCAGCAGTTTAAGACAGGCACCTCGGGGTGAGCAGTACTTC.

The chain employs TRBV7-9 and TRBJ2-3, with TRBD1 matching over 9 bases. This CDR3 has 15 amino acids. Trimming at V came to 3 bases and at J to 4 bases, leaving 5 bases not matched to a gene. Germline CDR1 SEHNR, CDR2 FQNEAQ (reference sequence). CDR3 residues: CASSFRDRVSDTQYF. CDR3 in DNA: TGTGCCAGCAGCTTCAGGGACAGGGTTTCAGATACGCAGTATTTT.

The J gene is TRBJ2-1, the V gene TRBV30; D may be TRBD2 (6 bases). V lost 5 bases to trimming and J lost 2 bases, with 10 bases between them. Germline V lookup: CDR1 GTSNPN, CDR2 SVGIG (reference sequence). The CDR3 runs 13 residues. DNA for the CDR3: TGTGCCTGGTCCTGGACTACCTACAATGAGCAGTTCTTC. Amino acids: CAWSWTTYNEQFF.

The chain carries TRBV5-1 and TRBJ1-1, with TRBD1 matching 10 bases. V was clipped by 3 bases and J by 5 bases; unmatched bases: 7. The germline V gene encodes CDR1 SGHRS and CDR2 YFSETQ. CDR3 length: 15 residues. In nucleotides, the CDR3 is TGCGCCAGCAGCTCGGGACAGGGGAAGGGGACTGAAGCTTTCTTT. Its protein product is CASSSGQGKGTEAFF. Complete variable domain (other parts from reference TRBV5-1 and TRBJ1-1): KAGVTQTPRYLIKTRGQQVTLSCSPISGHRSVSWYQQTPGQGLQFLFEYFSETQRNKGNFPGRFSGRQFSNSRSEMNVSTLELGDSALYLCASSSGQGKGTEAFFGQGTRLTVV.

The chain uses TRBV6-5 and TRBJ1-2; a weak D match, TRBD1 (6 bases). Germline V gene data show CDR1 as MNHEY and CDR2 as SVGAGI. With 6 bases removed from V and 6 bases from J, the gap between germline ends came to 11 bases. The length of the CDR3 is 12 residues. This chain's CDR3 is CASRVWGHGYTF. DNA of the CDR3: TGTGCCAGCAGGGTCTGGGGGCATGGCTACACCTTC.

The chain recombines TRBV2 with TRBJ1-5, with a tentative D call TRBD1 (5 bases). The CDR3 is made up of 14 amino acids. Trimming took off 5 bases at V and 3 bases at J, with 11 bases between the two ends. CDR1 SNHLY and CDR2 FYNNEI come from the germline V gene. The CDR3 protein is CASSTSGFNQPQHF. CDR3 DNA: TGTGCCAGCAGTACCTCAGGGTTCAATCAGCCCCAGCATTTT.

The V gene is TRBV7-3, the J gene TRBJ2-2; D is unresolved. The CDR3 sequence is 14 residues long. CDR1 SGHTA and CDR2 FQGTGA come from the germline V gene. Trimming took 7 bases from V and 4 from J, leaving 13 bases between them. The CDR3 protein is CASKSAGRTGELFF. CDR3 DNA: TGTGCCAGCAAAAGTGCAGGTCGCACCGGGGAGCTGTTTTTT.

V usage is TRBV6-2 or TRBV6-3 and J usage is TRBJ2-5; TRBD2 agrees at 9 bases. V lost 1 base, J lost 4 bases, and 4 bases stayed unmatched. This CDR3 is built from 15 residues. Looked up from germline, CDR1 is MNHEY and CDR2 is SVGEGT. The CDR3 here is CASSYFRGGGETQYF. The CDR3 bases are TGTGCCAGCAGTTACTTTCGCGGGGGGGGAGAGACCCAGTACTTC.

The chain has TRBV6-5 and TRBJ1-2; D remains ambiguous. Germline V gene data show CDR1 as MNHEY and CDR2 as SVGAGI. The length of the CDR3 is 15 residues. The V end was cut by 0 bases, the J end by 5 bases, with 13 bases between. CDR3 nucleotides: TGTGCCAGCAGTTACTCGGGCCAGGTCCTTTATGGCTACACCTTC. Amino acid sequence: CASSYSGQVLYGYTF.